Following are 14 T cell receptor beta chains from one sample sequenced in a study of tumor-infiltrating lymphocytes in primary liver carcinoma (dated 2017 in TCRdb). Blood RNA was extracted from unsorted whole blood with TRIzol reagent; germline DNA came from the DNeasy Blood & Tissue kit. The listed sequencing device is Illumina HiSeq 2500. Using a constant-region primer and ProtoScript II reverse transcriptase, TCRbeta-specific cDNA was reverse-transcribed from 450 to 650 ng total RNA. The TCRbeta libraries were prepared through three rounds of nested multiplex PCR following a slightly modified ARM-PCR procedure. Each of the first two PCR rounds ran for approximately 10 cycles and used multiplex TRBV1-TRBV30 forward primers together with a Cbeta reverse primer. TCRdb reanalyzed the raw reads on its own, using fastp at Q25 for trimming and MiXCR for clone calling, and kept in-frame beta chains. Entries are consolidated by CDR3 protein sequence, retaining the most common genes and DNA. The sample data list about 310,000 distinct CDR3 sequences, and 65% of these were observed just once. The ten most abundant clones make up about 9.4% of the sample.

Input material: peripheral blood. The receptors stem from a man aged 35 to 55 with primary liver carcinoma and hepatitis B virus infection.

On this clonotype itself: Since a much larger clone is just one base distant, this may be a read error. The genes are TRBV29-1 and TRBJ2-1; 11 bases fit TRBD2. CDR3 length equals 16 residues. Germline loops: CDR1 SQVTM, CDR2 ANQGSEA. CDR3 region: CSVSGTSGRGYNAQFF. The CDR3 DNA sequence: TGCAGCGTTTCCGGGACTAGCGGTAGAGGCTACAATGCGCAGTTCTTC.

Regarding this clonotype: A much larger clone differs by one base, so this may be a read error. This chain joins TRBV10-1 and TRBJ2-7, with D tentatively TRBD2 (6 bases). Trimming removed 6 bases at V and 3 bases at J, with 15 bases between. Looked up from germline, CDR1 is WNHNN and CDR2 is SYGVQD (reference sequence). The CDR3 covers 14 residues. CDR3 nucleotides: TGCGCCAGCAGAGAGGGACGGGGGAACTACGAGCAGTACTTC. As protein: CASREGRGNYEQYF.

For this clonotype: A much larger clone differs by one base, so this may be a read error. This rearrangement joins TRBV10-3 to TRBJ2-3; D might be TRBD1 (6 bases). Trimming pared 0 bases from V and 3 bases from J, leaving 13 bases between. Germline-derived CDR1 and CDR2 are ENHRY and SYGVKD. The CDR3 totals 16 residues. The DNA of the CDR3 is TGTGCCATCAGTGAGTCGTGGACAGCGATAACAGATACGCAGTATTTT. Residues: CAISESWTAITDTQYF.

The CDR3 reads CASIGEHTEAFF. In nucleotides, the CDR3 is TGTGCCAGCATTGGAGAGCACACTGAAGCTTTCTTT. V and J are TRBV25-1 and TRBJ1-1, with D unclear. Trimming left V 7 bases short and J 3 bases short, with 9 bases between. The CDR3 spans 12 residues. Germline V gives CDR1 MGHDK, CDR2 SYGVNS.

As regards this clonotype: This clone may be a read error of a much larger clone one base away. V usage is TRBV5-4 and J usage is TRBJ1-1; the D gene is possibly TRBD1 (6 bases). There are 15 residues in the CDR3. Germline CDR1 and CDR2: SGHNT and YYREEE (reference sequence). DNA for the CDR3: TGTACCAGCAGCTTGTTGGGGGGCCTGAACACTGAAGCTTTCTTT. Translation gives CTSSLLGGLNTEAFF. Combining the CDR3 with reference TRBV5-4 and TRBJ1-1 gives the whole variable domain ETGVTQSPTHLIKTRGQQVTLRCSSQSGHNTVSWYQQALGQGPQFIFQYYREEENGRGNFPPRFSGLQFPNYSSELNVNALELDDSALYLCTSSLLGGLNTEAFFGQGTRLTVV.

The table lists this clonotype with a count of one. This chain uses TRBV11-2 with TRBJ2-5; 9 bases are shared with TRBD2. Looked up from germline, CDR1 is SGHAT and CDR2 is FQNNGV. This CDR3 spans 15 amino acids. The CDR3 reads CVSSLALAGGETQYF. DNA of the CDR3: TGTGTTAGCAGCTTAGCACTAGCGGGTGGAGAGACCCAGTACTTC.

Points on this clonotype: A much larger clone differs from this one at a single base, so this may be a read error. CDR3: CSVEPPQEVRNEQFF. CDR3 DNA sequence: TGCAGCGTTGAACCTCCGCAGGAGGTCCGCAATGAGCAGTTCTTC. The chain is built from TRBV29-1 and TRBJ2-1; maybe TRBD2 (5 bases). The CDR3 is made up of 15 amino acids. Germline V gene sequence: CDR1 SQVTM, CDR2 ANQGSEA. V shed 2 bases and J shed 6 bases, with 17 bases lying between them.

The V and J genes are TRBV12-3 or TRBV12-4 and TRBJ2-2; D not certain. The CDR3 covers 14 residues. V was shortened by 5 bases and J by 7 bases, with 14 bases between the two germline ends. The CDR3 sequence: CASSLCVGIGELFF. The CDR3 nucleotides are TGTGCCAGCAGTCTATGTGTGGGTATCGGGGAGCTGTTTTTT.

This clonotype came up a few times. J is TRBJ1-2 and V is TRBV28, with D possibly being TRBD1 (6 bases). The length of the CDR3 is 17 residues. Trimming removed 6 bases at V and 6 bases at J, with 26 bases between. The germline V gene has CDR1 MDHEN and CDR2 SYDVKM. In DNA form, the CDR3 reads TGTGCCAGCAGAAATTATGGAGCAACCGGGACATCCGATGGCTACACCTTC. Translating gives CASRNYGATGTSDGYTF.

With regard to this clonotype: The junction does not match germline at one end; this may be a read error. The CDR3 DNA follows: TGTGCCAACAGTAGGGGGGCAGGGGATGAAAAACTGTTTTTT. The encoded protein is CANSRGAGDEKLFF. J is TRBJ1-4 and V is TRBV12-3 or TRBV12-4, with a possible D match to TRBD1 (6 bases). The CDR3 is 14 amino acids.

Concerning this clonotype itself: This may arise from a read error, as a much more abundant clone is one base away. Here the CDR3 reads CASSQEGSEANVLTF. The CDR3 DNA sequence: TGCGCCAGCAGCCAAGAGGGGTCTGAGGCCAACGTCCTGACTTTC. The chain couples TRBV4-1 to TRBJ2-6; D is uncertain. Germline loops: CDR1 MGHRA, CDR2 YSYEKL. The CDR3 length is 15 residues.

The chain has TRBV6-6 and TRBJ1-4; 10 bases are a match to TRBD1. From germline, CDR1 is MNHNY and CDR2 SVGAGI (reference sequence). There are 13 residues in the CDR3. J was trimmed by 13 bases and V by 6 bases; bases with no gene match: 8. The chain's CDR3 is CASSNGDRGLLFF. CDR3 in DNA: TGTGCCAGCAGCAATGGGGACAGGGGATTACTGTTTTTT.

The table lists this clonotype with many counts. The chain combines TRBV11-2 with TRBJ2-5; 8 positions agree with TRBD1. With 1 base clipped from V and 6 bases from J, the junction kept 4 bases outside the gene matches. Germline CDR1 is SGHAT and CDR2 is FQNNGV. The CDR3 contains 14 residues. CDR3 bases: TGTGCCAGCAGCTTAGGGACAGGGAGGAAGACCCAGTACTTC. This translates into CASSLGTGRKTQYF.

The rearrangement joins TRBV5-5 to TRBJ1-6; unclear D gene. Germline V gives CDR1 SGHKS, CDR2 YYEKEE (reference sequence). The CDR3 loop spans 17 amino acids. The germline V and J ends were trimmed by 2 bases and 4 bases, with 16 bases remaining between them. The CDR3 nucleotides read TGTGCCAGCAGCTTCCTTTTAACTGCGGAGTATAATTCACCCCTCCACTTT. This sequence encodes CASSFLLTAEYNSPLHF.